A single sample gave rise to the 2 T cell receptor beta chains below, sequenced in a study of CD8+CD57+ T cells in acquired aplastic anemia. For CDR3 and TCR beta VDJ profiling, genomic DNA was the template used. TCRdb re-called the reads with MiXCR, one entry per CDR3 protein. The sample holds about 190,000 distinct CDR3 sequences, roughly 56% seen once. The specimen was sorted CD4+, CD8+, or CD8+CD57+ T cells (not recorded which) from PBMCs. These receptors were collected from a human donor in good health, serving as a control.

The chain combines TRBV7-2 with TRBJ2-1, with D perhaps matching TRBD1 or TRBD2 (7 bases each). This CDR3 is 13 amino acids long. V dropped 1 base and J dropped 13 bases, with 14 bases sitting between them. Germline loops: CDR1 SGHTA, CDR2 FQGNSA. The CDR3 loop reads CASSLEGGDSQFF. The CDR3, as DNA: TGTGCCAGCAGCTTAGAGGGGGGGGACAGTCAGTTCTTC.

This clonotype came up once. The limits of the CDR3 on the DNA are not certain, so only TCRdb's listed CDR3 is given. This rearrangement joins TRBV7-2 to TRBJ2-7; the table's D call of TRBD1 was not tested on the DNA. Germline V gene data show CDR1 as SGHTA and CDR2 as FQGNSA. Ends included, the CDR3 has 12 residues. The CDR3 spells CASSLVGTGTYF.